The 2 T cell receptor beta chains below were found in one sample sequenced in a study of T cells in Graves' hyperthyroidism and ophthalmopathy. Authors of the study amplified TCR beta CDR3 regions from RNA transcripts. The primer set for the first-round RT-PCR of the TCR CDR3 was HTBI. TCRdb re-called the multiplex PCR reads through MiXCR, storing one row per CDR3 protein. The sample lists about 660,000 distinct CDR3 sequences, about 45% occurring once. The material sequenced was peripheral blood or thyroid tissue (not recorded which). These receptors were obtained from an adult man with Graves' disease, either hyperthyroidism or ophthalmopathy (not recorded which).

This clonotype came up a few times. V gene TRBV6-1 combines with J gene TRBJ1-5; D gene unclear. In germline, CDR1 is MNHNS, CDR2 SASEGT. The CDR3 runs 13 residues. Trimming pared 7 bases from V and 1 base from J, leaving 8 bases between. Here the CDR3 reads CASTDASNQPQHF. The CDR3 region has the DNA TGTGCCAGCACCGACGCCAGCAATCAGCCCCAGCATTTT.

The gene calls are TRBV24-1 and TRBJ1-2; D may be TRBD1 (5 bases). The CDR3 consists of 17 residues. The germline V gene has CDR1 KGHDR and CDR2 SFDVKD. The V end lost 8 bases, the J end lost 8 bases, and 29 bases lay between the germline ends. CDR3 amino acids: CATTTECTGNEKRGYTF. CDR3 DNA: TGTGCCACCACGACAGAGTGCACGGGGAACGAGAAGAGAGGCTACACCTTC.